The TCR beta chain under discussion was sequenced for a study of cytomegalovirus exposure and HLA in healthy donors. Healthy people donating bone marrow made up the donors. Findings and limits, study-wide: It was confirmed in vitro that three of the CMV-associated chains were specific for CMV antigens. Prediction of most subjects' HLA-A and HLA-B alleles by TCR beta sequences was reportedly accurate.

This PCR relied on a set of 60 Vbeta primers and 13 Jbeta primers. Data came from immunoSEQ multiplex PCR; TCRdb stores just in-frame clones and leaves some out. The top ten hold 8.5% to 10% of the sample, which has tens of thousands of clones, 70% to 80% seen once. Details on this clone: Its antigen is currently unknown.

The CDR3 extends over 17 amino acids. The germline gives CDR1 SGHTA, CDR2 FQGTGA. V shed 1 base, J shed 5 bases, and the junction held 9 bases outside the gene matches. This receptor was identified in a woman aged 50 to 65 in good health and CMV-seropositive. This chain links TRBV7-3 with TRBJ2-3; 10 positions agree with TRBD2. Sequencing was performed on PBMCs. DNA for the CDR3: TGTGCCAGCAGCTTAATTCCTCTAGCGGGAGTAAAAGATACGCAGTATTTT. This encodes CASSLIPLAGVKDTQYF.